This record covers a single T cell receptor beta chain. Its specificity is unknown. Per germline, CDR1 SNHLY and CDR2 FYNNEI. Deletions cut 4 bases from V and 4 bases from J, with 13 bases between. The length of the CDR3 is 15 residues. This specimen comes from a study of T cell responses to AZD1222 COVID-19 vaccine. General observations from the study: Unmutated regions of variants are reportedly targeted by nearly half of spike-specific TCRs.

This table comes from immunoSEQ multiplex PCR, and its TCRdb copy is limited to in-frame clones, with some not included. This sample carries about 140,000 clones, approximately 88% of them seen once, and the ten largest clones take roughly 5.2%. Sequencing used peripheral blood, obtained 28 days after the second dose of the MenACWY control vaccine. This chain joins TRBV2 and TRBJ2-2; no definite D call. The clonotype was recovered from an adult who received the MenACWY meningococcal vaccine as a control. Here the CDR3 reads CASSARRAGTGELFF. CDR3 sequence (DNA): TGTGCCAGCAGTGCCCGGCGTGCCGGCACCGGGGAGCTGTTTTTT.